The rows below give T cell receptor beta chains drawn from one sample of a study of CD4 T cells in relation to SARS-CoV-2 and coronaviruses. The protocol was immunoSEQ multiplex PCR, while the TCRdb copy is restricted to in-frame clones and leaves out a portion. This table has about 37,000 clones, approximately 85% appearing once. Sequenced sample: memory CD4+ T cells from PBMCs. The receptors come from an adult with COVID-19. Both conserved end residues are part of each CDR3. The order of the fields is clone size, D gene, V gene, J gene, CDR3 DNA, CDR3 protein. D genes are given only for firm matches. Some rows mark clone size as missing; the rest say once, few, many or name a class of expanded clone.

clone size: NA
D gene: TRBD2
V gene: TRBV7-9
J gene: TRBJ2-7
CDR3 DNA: TGTGCCAGCAGCCAGAACGGGGGGGCCTCCTACGAGCAGTACTTC
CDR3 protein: CASSQNGGASYEQYF

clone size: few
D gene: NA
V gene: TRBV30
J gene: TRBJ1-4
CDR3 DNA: TGTGCCTGGAGCAGGGTCTTCGCTGAAAAACTGTTTTTT
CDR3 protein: CAWSRVFAEKLFF

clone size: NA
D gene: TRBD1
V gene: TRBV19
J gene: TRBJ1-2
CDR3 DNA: TGTGCCAGTAGTATCCGGACAGGGGAAAGCTACACCTTC
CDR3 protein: CASSIRTGESYTF

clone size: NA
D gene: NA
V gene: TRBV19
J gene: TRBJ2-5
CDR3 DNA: TGTGCCAGTAGTATGTCCCATCAAGAGACCCAGTACTTC
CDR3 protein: CASSMSHQETQYF

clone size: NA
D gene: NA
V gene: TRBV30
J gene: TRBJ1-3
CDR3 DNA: TGTGCCTGGAGTTACGGCAGGGCGAACACCATATATTTT
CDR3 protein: CAWSYGRANTIYF

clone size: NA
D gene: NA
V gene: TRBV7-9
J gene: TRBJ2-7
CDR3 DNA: TGTGCCAGCAGCTTAGGCCAGGGACCTTCCTACGAGCAGTACTTC
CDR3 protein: CASSLGQGPSYEQYF

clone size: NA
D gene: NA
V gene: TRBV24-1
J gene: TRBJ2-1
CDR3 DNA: TGTGCCACCATGGCCAGGGGCTACAATGAGCAGTTCTTC
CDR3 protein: CATMARGYNEQFF

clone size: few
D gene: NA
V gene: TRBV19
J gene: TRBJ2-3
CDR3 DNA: TGTGCCAGTAGTATAGATTTAAGGCAGGGAGCTACGCAGTATTTT
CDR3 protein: CASSIDLRQGATQYF

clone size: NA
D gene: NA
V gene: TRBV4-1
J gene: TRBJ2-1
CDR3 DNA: TGCGCCAGCACCGCCGGGGGACTCAAAGACAATGAGCAGTTCTTC
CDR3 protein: CASTAGGLKDNEQFF

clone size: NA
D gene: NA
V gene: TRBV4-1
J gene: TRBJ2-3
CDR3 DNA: TGCGCCAGCAGCCAAGATTGGCGGACTAGCACAGATACGCAGTATTTT
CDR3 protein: CASSQDWRTSTDTQYF

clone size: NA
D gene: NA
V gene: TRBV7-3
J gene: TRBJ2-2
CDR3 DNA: TGTGCCAGCAGCTCCTGGTCCGGGGAGCTGTTTTTT
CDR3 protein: CASSSWSGELFF

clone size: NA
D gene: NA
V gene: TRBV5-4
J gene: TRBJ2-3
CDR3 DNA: TGTGCCAGCAGTTTGGATATCAGGAAGGGGGATACGCAGTATTTT
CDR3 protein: CASSLDIRKGDTQYF

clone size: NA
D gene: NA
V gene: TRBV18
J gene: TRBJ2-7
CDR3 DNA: TGTGCCAGCTCACCTCAACAGGGTAGTCACGAGCAGTACTTC
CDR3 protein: CASSPQQGSHEQYF

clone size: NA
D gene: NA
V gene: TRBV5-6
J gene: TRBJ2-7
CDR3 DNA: TGTGCCAGCAGCTTGGTGGGGCGGTCTTACGAGCAGTACTTC
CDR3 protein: CASSLVGRSYEQYF

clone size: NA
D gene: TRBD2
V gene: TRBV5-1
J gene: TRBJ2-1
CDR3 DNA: TGCGCCAGCAGCTTGCAGCGGGGCTCCTACAATGAGCAGTTCTTC
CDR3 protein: CASSLQRGSYNEQFF

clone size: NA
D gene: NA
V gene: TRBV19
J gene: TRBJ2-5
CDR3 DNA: TGTGCCAGTAGTATGGACAGTCCCCGGACCCAGTACTTC
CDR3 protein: CASSMDSPRTQYF

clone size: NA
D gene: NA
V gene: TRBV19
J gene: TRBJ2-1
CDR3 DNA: TGTGCCAGTAGTATCGTACGGAGCTCCTACAATGAGCAGTTCTTC
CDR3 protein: CASSIVRSSYNEQFF

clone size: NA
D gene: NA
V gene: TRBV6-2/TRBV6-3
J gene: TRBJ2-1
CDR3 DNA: TGTGCCAGCAGTTACTCTGGGGATATAGGTGAGCAGTTCTTC
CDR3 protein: CASSYSGDIGEQFF

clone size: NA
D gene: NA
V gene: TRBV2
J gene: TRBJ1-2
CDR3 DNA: TGTGCCAGCAGTGAATCAAGAAGCTACGGCTACACCTTC
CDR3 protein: CASSESRSYGYTF

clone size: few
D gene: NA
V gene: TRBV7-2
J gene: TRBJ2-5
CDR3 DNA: TGTGCCAGCAGCTCCAGACAGAGAGAGACCCAGTACTTC
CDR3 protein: CASSSRQRETQYF